This passage covers 9 T cell receptor beta chains from one sample sequenced in a study of identical twins. MiXCR, run by TCRdb on the 5' RACE reads, gives a single entry per CDR3 protein. The sample carries hundreds of thousands of distinct CDR3 sequences, less than 9.5% recorded once. These data are also associated with another study on yellow fever vaccine responses in identical twins.

The sample taken for sequencing was CD8+ T cells sorted from blood. The receptors come from a young woman in good health.

This clonotype was counted a few times. The chain uses TRBV2 and TRBJ2-4; 7 nucleotides agree with TRBD1. V was clipped by 6 bases and J by 3 bases; unmatched bases: 5. The germline gives CDR1 SNHLY, CDR2 FYNNEI. The CDR3 is 14 amino acids. CDR3 protein: CASRPRDSKNIQYF. CDR3 nucleotides: TGTGCCAGCAGACCCCGGGACAGCAAAAACATTCAGTACTTC.

This clonotype was seen at least ten times. The chain has TRBV29-1 and TRBJ1-2, with TRBD1 matching over 7 bases. The trim removed 7 bases at V and 2 bases at J, leaving 4 bases unmatched. From germline, CDR1 is SQVTM and CDR2 ANQGSEA. The CDR3 has 12 amino acids. CDR3 in amino acids: CSAIQGNYGYTF. The CDR3 DNA follows: TGCAGCGCCATACAGGGGAACTATGGCTACACCTTC.

This rearrangement joins TRBV7-9 to TRBJ1-2, with no clear D. The CDR3 is 14 residues long. The V end was cut by 1 base, the J end by 0 bases, with 6 bases between. Germline CDR1 SEHNR, CDR2 FQNEAQ (reference sequence). The CDR3 loop is CASSLETANYGYTF. Here the CDR3 DNA reads TGTGCCAGCAGCTTAGAGACGGCTAACTATGGCTACACCTTC.

V is TRBV20-1 and J is TRBJ2-5, with 10 nucleotides matching TRBD2. CDR1 is DFQATT and CDR2 is SNEGSKA in the germline V gene (reference sequence). The CDR3 runs 17 residues. CDR3 in DNA: TGCTGCGCTAGAGTTGACTTTAAGCGGGAGGGTCAAGAGACCCAGTACTTC. Protein sequence: CCARVDFKREGQETQYF.

This clonotype has only a few counts. The rearrangement links TRBV6-1 to TRBJ2-1; tentatively, D is TRBD1 or TRBD2 (5 bases each). This CDR3 has 15 residues. Germline lookup yields CDR1 MNHNS and CDR2 SASEGT. V was pared by 11 bases and J by 2 bases, with 19 bases between. CDR3 loop: CAVTPGRGTYNEQFF. CDR3 coding DNA: TGTGCCGTTACACCGGGCCGGGGCACCTACAATGAGCAGTTCTTC.

The rearrangement uses TRBV12-3 or TRBV12-4 and TRBJ2-3; the match to TRBD2 covers 7 bases. This CDR3 comprises 14 residues. The junction had 5 bases not matched to a gene; V was cut back by 3 bases and J by 5 bases. The CDR3 loop reads CASSFRLARDTQYF. The CDR3 DNA is TGTGCCAGCAGTTTTAGACTAGCAAGAGATACGCAGTATTTT.

At least ten counts were recorded for this clonotype. The chain joins TRBV6-5 to TRBJ2-5; D gene unclear. Germline CDR1 and CDR2: MNHEY and SVGAGI. The CDR3 consists of 13 residues. V was clipped by 0 bases and J by 9 bases, with 11 bases between them. The chain's CDR3 is CASSYSTSSPQYF. The CDR3 DNA reads TGTGCCAGCAGTTACTCGACGTCGAGCCCCCAGTACTTC.

Only a few counts were recorded for this clonotype. The chain recombines TRBV27 with TRBJ2-5, with 11 bases aligning to TRBD1. V shed 1 base and J 4 bases; nucleotides not matched to a gene: 2. This CDR3 region has 15 residues. Looked up from germline, CDR1 is MNHEY and CDR2 is SMNVEV (reference sequence). As DNA, the CDR3 is TGTGCCAGCAGTTTATGGGACAGGGGGAGAGAGACCCAGTACTTC. It is translated as CASSLWDRGRETQYF.

This chain joins TRBV27 and TRBJ2-1; 10 bases agree with TRBD2. CDR3 length: 13 amino acids. Looked up from germline, CDR1 is MNHEY and CDR2 is SMNVEV (reference sequence). Trimming cost V 6 bases and J 10 bases; bases outside gene matches: 6. The CDR3 DNA follows: TGTGCCAGCAGAACTCTAGCGGGAGCGGAGCAGTTCTTC. This gives the protein CASRTLAGAEQFF.